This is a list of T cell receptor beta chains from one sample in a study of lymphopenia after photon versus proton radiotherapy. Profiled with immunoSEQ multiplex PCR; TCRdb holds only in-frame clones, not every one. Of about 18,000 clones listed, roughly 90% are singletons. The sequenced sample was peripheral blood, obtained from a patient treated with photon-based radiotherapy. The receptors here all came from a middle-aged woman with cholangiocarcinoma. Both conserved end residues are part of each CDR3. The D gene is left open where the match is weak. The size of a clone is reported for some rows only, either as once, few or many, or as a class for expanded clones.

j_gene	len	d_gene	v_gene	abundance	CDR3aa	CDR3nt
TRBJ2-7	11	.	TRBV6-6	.	CASSYTYEQYF	TGTGCCAGCAGTTATACCTACGAGCAGTACTTC
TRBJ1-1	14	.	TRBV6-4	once	CASSPDRQNTEAFF	TGTGCCAGCAGTCCAGACAGGCAGAACACTGAAGCTTTCTTT
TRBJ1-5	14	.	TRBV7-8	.	CASGTGVFNQPQHF	TGTGCCAGCGGAACGGGGGTTTTCAATCAGCCCCAGCATTTT
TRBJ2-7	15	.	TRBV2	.	CASSDLVGNPYEQYF	TGTGCCAGCAGTGATCTAGTCGGCAACCCCTACGAGCAGTACTTC
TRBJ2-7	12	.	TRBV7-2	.	CASSSTAYEQYF	TGTGCCAGCAGCTCGACAGCCTACGAGCAGTACTTC
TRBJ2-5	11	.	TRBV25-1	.	CASSGEETQYF	TGTGCCAGCAGTGGGGAAGAGACCCAGTACTTC
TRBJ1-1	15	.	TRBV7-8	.	CASSLVGGQIGEAFF	TGTGCCAGCAGCTTAGTCGGCGGACAGATTGGTGAAGCTTTCTTT
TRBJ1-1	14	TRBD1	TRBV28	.	CASSLDRVVGEAFF	TGTGCCAGCAGTTTAGACAGGGTAGTAGGGGAAGCTTTCTTT
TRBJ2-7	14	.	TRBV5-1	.	CASSPSTETYEQYF	TGCGCCAGCAGCCCCTCGACTGAGACCTACGAGCAGTACTTC
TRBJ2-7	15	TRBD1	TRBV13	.	CASSLLQGTSYEQYF	TGTGCCAGCAGCTTACTACAGGGGACCTCCTACGAGCAGTACTTC
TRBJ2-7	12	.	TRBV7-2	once	CASSLLTYEQYF	TGTGCCAGCAGCCTACTAACCTACGAGCAGTACTTC
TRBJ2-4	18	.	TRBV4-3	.	CASSLFDQPGSTPNIQYF	TGCGCCAGCAGCCTCTTTGATCAGCCGGGTAGCACCCCAAACATTCAGTACTTC
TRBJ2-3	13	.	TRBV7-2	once	CASVGYNTDTQYF	TGTGCCAGCGTGGGCTATAACACAGATACGCAGTATTTT
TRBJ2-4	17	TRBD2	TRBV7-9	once	CASSLAGLAGSKNIQYF	TGTGCCAGCAGCTTAGCCGGACTAGCGGGGTCAAAAAACATTCAGTACTTC
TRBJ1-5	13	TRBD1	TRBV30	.	CAWSPGGFQPQHF	TGTGCCTGGTCCCCAGGGGGTTTTCAGCCCCAGCATTTT
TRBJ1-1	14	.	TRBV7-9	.	CASILQEGVGEAFF	TGTGCCAGCATCTTACAGGAGGGGGTAGGTGAAGCTTTCTTT
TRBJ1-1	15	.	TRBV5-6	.	CASSLAVELNTEAFF	TGTGCCAGCAGCTTGGCCGTCGAACTGAACACTGAAGCTTTCTTT
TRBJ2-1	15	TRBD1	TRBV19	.	CASSTSGTGWGEQFF	TGTGCCAGTAGTACCTCCGGGACAGGGTGGGGTGAGCAGTTCTTC
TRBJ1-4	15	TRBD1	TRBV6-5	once	CASSRTGPTNEKLFF	TGTGCCAGCAGTCGGACAGGGCCCACTAATGAAAAACTGTTTTTT